This is a list of T cell receptor beta chains from one sample in a study of Ad26.COV2.S vaccination and SARS-CoV-2 variants. TCRdb keeps only in-frame clones here, not all; method: immunoSEQ multiplex PCR. The sample lists 200,000 to 250,000 clones; more than 75% were seen once. The sample was peripheral blood, taken in a trial of Ad26.COV2.S vaccine versus placebo. The origin of the receptors is a person between 18 and 65 years old who received the Ad26.COV2.S COVID-19 vaccine or a placebo. Both conserved end residues are part of each CDR3. The D gene is left open where the match is weak. Some rows mark clone size as missing; the rest say once, few, many or name a class of expanded clone.

CASRIQGTDTQYF TGCGCCAGCAGGATCCAGGGGACAGATACGCAGTATTTT TRBV5-1 NA TRBJ2-3 13 NA
CASSFLSDSYGYTF TGTGCCAGCAGTTTCTTGTCAGACTCCTATGGCTACACCTTC TRBV28 NA TRBJ1-2 14 NA
CASSDRGFEAFF TGTGCCAGCAGCGATAGGGGGTTTGAAGCTTTCTTT TRBV7-9 once TRBJ1-1 12 NA
CASSRLSGTTIYEQYF TGTGCCAGCAGCCGACTGAGCGGGACCACTATTTACGAGCAGTACTTC TRBV12-1 NA TRBJ2-7 16 NA
CASSQEGYRGNQPQHF TGCGCCAGCAGCCAAGAAGGGTACAGGGGGAATCAGCCCCAGCATTTT TRBV4-3 NA TRBJ1-5 16 TRBD1
CASSTQSNQPQHF TGTGCCAGTAGTACGCAGAGCAATCAGCCCCAGCATTTT TRBV19 once TRBJ1-5 13 NA
CASSVEGWADTQYF TGTGCCAGCAGCGTAGAAGGTTGGGCGGATACGCAGTATTTT TRBV9 NA TRBJ2-3 14 NA
CASSFSGSGNTGELFF TGCGCCAGCAGTTTTAGCGGGAGTGGCAACACCGGGGAGCTGTTTTTT TRBV4-1 NA TRBJ2-2 16 TRBD2
CASSLGGVGNQPQHF TGTGCCAGCAGCTTAGGTGGAGTTGGCAATCAGCCCCAGCATTTT TRBV7-2 NA TRBJ1-5 15 NA
CASSMGQGNYGYTF TGTGCCAGCAGTATGGGACAGGGAAACTATGGCTACACCTTC TRBV2 NA TRBJ1-2 14 TRBD1
CASISGGTGVTGELFF TGTGCCAGCATCAGTGGGGGGACAGGGGTGACCGGGGAGCTGTTTTTT TRBV5-5 NA TRBJ2-2 16 TRBD1
CASSYPGTSGRRYEQYF TGTGCCAGCAGTTACCCCGGGACTAGCGGGAGACGCTACGAGCAGTACTTC TRBV6-2/TRBV6-3 NA TRBJ2-7 17 TRBD2
CASSQPILAGEYYEQYF TGTGCCAGCAGCCAACCGATACTAGCGGGAGAGTACTACGAGCAGTACTTC TRBV6-2/TRBV6-3 NA TRBJ2-7 17 TRBD2
CASSLAGTGELFF TGTGCCAGCAGCTTGGCGGGGACCGGGGAGCTGTTTTTT TRBV5-6 once TRBJ2-2 13 NA
CSVGQGSNTGELFF TGCAGCGTTGGACAGGGGTCGAACACCGGGGAGCTGTTTTTT TRBV29-1 NA TRBJ2-2 14 TRBD1
CASITRAGGNTGELFF TGTGCCAGTATAACTCGGGCGGGAGGGAACACCGGGGAGCTGTTTTTT TRBV19 NA TRBJ2-2 16 TRBD2
CASLLGEAYNEQFF TGTGCCAGCCTTCTAGGAGAGGCCTACAATGAGCAGTTCTTC TRBV7-2 NA TRBJ2-1 14 NA
CASSQRDGNYGYTF TGCGCCAGCAGCCAAAGGGACGGAAACTATGGCTACACCTTC TRBV4-1 few TRBJ1-2 14 NA
CASSAGLAGAGVLF TGTGCCAGCAGCGCGGGACTAGCGGGGGCCGGCGTACTCTTC TRBV6-5 NA TRBJ2-1 14 TRBD2
CASSFDRVGDEQFF TGTGCCAGCAGCTTCGACAGGGTCGGGGATGAGCAGTTCTTC TRBV7-9 NA TRBJ2-1 14 TRBD1
CASSQDMSEQFF TGCGCCAGCAGCCAAGATATGAGTGAGCAGTTCTTC TRBV4-3 NA TRBJ2-1 12 NA
CASSLAYSNQPQHF TGTGCCAGCAGCTTAGCTTATAGCAATCAGCCCCAGCATTTT TRBV7-4 NA TRBJ1-5 14 NA
CASSRTSGRAGEQYF TGTGCCAGCAGCAGGACTAGCGGGAGGGCGGGTGAGCAGTACTTC TRBV7-8 NA TRBJ2-7 15 TRBD2
CASSPNDRGPHNEQFF TGTGCCAGCAGCCCGAACGACAGGGGACCACACAATGAGCAGTTCTTC TRBV7-9 NA TRBJ2-1 16 TRBD1
CASRPPSSGNTIYF TGTGCCAGCAGACCCCCCTCGTCTGGAAACACCATATATTTT TRBV6-5 NA TRBJ1-3 14 NA
CASKPGGGTGELFF TGCGCCAGCAAACCGGGGGGTGGTACCGGGGAGCTGTTTTTT TRBV10-2 NA TRBJ2-2 14 TRBD2
CASSSYRDGSTEAFF TGTGCCAGCAGCTCCTACAGGGATGGGAGCACTGAAGCTTTCTTT TRBV7-8 NA TRBJ1-1 15 NA
CATPHGGAYEQYEQYF TGCGCCACCCCTCACGGTGGGGCCTACGAGCAGTACGAGCAGTACTTC TRBV10-1 once TRBJ2-7 16 NA
CSVPGPFYEQYF TGCAGCGTTCCCGGACCGTTCTACGAGCAGTACTTC TRBV29-1 NA TRBJ2-7 12 NA
CASSTEGAGGYGYTF TGTGCCAGCAGCACCGAGGGGGCGGGTGGCTATGGCTACACCTTC TRBV5-4 NA TRBJ1-2 15 TRBD1
CASSPSSGSYNEQFF TGCGCCAGCAGCCCCTCTTCGGGTTCCTACAATGAGCAGTTCTTC TRBV5-1 NA TRBJ2-1 15 NA
CASSPGQTARGYTF TGCGCCAGCAGCCCGGGACAGACCGCTCGTGGCTACACCTTC TRBV5-1 once TRBJ1-2 14 TRBD1
CASSPILDGKEQFF TGTGCCAGTAGTCCCATACTTGACGGAAAAGAGCAGTTCTTC TRBV19 NA TRBJ2-1 14 NA
CASRGNSRKLFF TGTGCCAGCAGGGGAAATTCGAGGAAACTGTTTTTT TRBV6-5 NA TRBJ1-4 12 NA
CASSSTSGASTDTQYF TGTGCCAGCAGTTCGACTAGCGGGGCTAGCACAGATACGCAGTATTTT TRBV27 NA TRBJ2-3 16 TRBD2
CAISESRNTGELFF TGTGCCATCAGTGAGTCTAGGAACACCGGGGAGCTGTTTTTT TRBV10-3 NA TRBJ2-2 14 NA
CASSGRANFGGTGELFF TGTGCTAGCAGCGGTAGGGCAAACTTCGGGGGCACCGGGGAGCTGTTTTTT TRBV7-7 NA TRBJ2-2 17 NA
CASSQVRSGGLPYEQYF TGCGCCAGCAGCCAAGTTCGGAGCGGGGGCCTTCCCTACGAGCAGTACTTC TRBV4-3 NA TRBJ2-7 17 TRBD2
CASSLVAGAYNEQFF TGTGCCAGCAGCTTAGTAGCGGGAGCCTACAATGAGCAGTTCTTC TRBV7-9 NA TRBJ2-1 15 TRBD2
CASSEALEGAGAYF TGTGCCAGCAGTGAAGCTCTGGAGGGGGCGGGGGCTTACTTC TRBV2 NA TRBJ2-4 14 NA
CASSQDRAQPQHF TGTGCCAGCAGCCAAGACAGGGCACAGCCCCAGCATTTT TRBV3-1/TRBV3-2 NA TRBJ1-5 13 NA
CATSGISPNTGELFF TGTGCCACCAGTGGGATCAGCCCGAACACCGGGGAGCTGTTTTTT TRBV24-1 NA TRBJ2-2 15 NA